The 7 T cell receptor beta chains below all came from one sample that was sequenced in a study of shared clonotypes between healthy human individuals. Libraries were prepared by immunoSEQ multiplex PCR; TCRdb keeps only in-frame clonotypes and omits some of them. Among roughly 2 million clones listed, 85% to 95% were seen once. What was sequenced was naive CD4+ T cells sorted from blood. As for subset: CD45RA+ positively selected. These receptors all come from a young man in good health.

The chain links TRBV14 to TRBJ2-7; D not certain. This CDR3 is 12 amino acids long. Germline V CDR1 and CDR2: SGHDN, FVKESK. Trimming took off 0 bases at V and 6 bases at J, with 6 bases between the two ends. This chain's CDR3 is CASSQDWTEQYF. CDR3 DNA sequence: TGTGCCAGCAGCCAAGATTGGACCGAGCAGTACTTC.

J is TRBJ2-1 and V is TRBV15; TRBD2 agrees at 8 bases. V gave up 1 base and J gave up 10 bases; unmatched junction bases: 9. This CDR3 contains 15 residues. Germline V gene lookup returns CDR1 LNHNV and CDR2 YYDKDF (reference sequence). CDR3 nucleotide sequence: TGTGCCACCAGCAGAGCGGCGGGAGGCACAAGGGAGCAGTTCTTC. Protein product: CATSRAAGGTREQFF.

The chain carries TRBV5-1 and TRBJ2-7; a possible D gene is TRBD1 (6 bases). The CDR3 loop spans 14 amino acids. The V and J ends lost 4 bases and 6 bases respectively, with 17 bases between them. Germline CDR1 SGHRS, CDR2 YFSETQ. In DNA form, the CDR3 reads TGCGCCAGCAGCCGCTGGCAGGGGAAGGGCGAGCAGTACTTC. Amino acids: CASSRWQGKGEQYF.

The chain employs TRBV28 and TRBJ2-7, with D perhaps matching TRBD2 (6 bases). The CDR3 is 15 residues long. Trimming stripped 6 bases from V and 3 bases from J, with 18 bases between. Germline loops: CDR1 MDHEN, CDR2 SYDVKM. CDR3 region: CASSPRGGLHYEQYF. The CDR3 DNA sequence: TGTGCCAGCAGCCCGAGGGGAGGACTACACTACGAGCAGTACTTC. Filled out from reference TRBV28 and TRBJ2-7, the complete variable domain reads DVKVTQSSRYLVKRTGEKVFLECVQDMDHENMFWYRQDPGLGLRLIYFSYDVKMKEKGDIPEGYSVSREKKERFSLILESASTNQTSMYLCASSPRGGLHYEQYFGPGTRLTVT.

The chain has TRBV2 and TRBJ2-1; the D gene could be TRBD1 or TRBD2 (5 bases each). This CDR3 comprises 13 residues. Between the trimmed V and J ends, which lost 4 bases and 9 bases, there was a span of 13 bases. Germline V gene data show CDR1 as SNHLY and CDR2 as FYNNEI. The chain's CDR3 is CASSVIRDGEQFF. CDR3 bases: TGTGCCAGCAGTGTTATCCGGGACGGTGAGCAGTTCTTC.

This clone was detected only once. The J gene is TRBJ1-4, the V gene TRBV2; D is uncertain. The germline gives CDR1 SNHLY, CDR2 FYNNEI. CDR3 length equals 13 residues. Trimming took off 8 bases at V and 11 bases at J, with 18 bases between the two ends. Here the CDR3 DNA reads TGTGCCAGCGCAATACAACTGGGTGAGAAACTGTTTTTT. This encodes CASAIQLGEKLFF. Based on the CDR3 plus reference TRBV2 and TRBJ1-4, the full variable domain is EPEVTQTPSHQVTQMGQEVILRCVPISNHLYFYWYRQILGQKVEFLVSFYNNEISEKSEIFDDQFSVERPDGSNFTLKIRSTKLEDSAMYFCASAIQLGEKLFFGSGTQLSVL.

The rearrangement uses TRBV7-2 and TRBJ2-3; D might be TRBD2 (5 bases). CDR3 size: 16 residues. The ends were cut back, 1 base at V and 1 base at J, with 12 bases in the middle. The germline V gene has CDR1 SGHTA and CDR2 FQGNSA. The CDR3 region has the DNA TGTGCCAGCAGCTTAGAAATGGCGCGGGGCACAGATACGCAGTATTTT. It specifies CASSLEMARGTDTQYF.